This record looks at one TCR beta chain sequence and its context. Its antigen is still unknown. This sample is part of a study of a mutant IDH1 vaccine in newly diagnosed glioma. About the research overall: Radiotherapy, temozolomide, or both had been given previously, and both were given to most.

The CDR3 consists of 16 residues. Germline trimming cut 0 bases from V and 2 bases from J; bases unmatched to any gene: 6. Germline values: CDR1 MGHRA, CDR2 YSYEKL. As for time point: baseline, week 1 (first vaccination visit). Treatment here: pre-vaccination baseline after standard-of-care therapy. The study enrolled donors with new WHO grade 3 or 4 IDH1-mutant, ATRX-lost astrocytomas. Notes on the study in general: Pseudoprogression seemingly bore no relation to changes in top peripheral T cell clonotypes. Overall, about 92% of patients had vaccine-induced immune responses.

The data were produced by immunoSEQ multiplex PCR, yet TCRdb's version contains in-frame clones alone and is incomplete. Of roughly 84,000 clones in the sample, approximately 80% were seen once. The sample was PBMCs, taken from a glioma patient treated with radiotherapy, temozolomide or both. The sequence derives from a man aged 35 to 55 with glioma. Some clones in this sample may be carry-over from other donors' samples. V gene TRBV4-1 combines with J gene TRBJ1-2, with 7 nucleotides matching TRBD1. The CDR3 sequence is CASSQDSARGNYGYTF. CDR3 in DNA: TGCGCCAGCAGCCAAGATAGTGCCAGGGGGAACTATGGCTACACCTTC.